This record looks at one TCR beta chain sequence and its context. This sample stems from a study of graft-versus-host responses after intestinal transplantation. About the research overall: Grafts that recipients had were multivisceral, liver-intestinal, or isolated intestinal transplants.

V was pared by 1 base and J by 5 bases, with 13 bases of the junction left unmatched. The CDR3 covers 16 residues. The germline V gene has CDR1 GTSNPN and CDR2 SVGIG (reference sequence). Plates contained approximately 200,000 CFSE-labeled responder cells and approximately 200,000 irradiated, violet-dye-labeled stimulator cells. Responder CD3+CD4+ and CD3+CD8+ cells that were proliferating and CFSE-low were sorted after the reaction. Sequenced by immunoSEQ multiplex PCR; TCRdb stores in-frame clones only, minus some. The sample shows fewer than 15,000 clones, about 35% of them seen only once. The sample in question was alloreactive CD8+ T cells from a mixed lymphocyte reaction culture, obtained before intestinal transplant. Subset: CFSE-low proliferating T cells sorted from roughly six-day pre-transplant mixed lymphocyte reaction (GvH or HvG direction). This clonotype was sampled from a human patient who received an intestinal transplant. This sequence joins TRBV30 and TRBJ1-2; 7 bases agree with TRBD1. Here the CDR3 reads CAWSAPGGIFLYGYTF. As DNA, the CDR3 is TGTGCCTGGAGTGCCCCAGGGGGGATTTTTTTGTATGGCTACACCTTC.